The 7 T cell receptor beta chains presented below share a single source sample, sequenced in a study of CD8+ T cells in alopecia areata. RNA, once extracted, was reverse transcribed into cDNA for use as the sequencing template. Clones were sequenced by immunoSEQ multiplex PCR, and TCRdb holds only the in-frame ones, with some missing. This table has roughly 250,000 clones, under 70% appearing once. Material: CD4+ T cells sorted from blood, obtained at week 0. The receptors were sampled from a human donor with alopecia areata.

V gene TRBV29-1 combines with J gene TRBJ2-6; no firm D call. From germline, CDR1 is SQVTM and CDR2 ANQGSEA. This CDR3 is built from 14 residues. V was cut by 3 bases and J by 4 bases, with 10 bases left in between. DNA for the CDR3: TGCAGCGTTGATGTGGTTTCGGGGGCCAACGTCCTGACTTTC. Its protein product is CSVDVVSGANVLTF.

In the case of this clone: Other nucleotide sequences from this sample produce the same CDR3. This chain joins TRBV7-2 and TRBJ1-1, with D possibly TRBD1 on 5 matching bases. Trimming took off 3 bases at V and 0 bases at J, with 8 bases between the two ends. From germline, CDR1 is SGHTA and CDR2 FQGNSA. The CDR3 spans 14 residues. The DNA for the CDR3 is TGTGCCAGCAGCTTGGGGGGGATGAACACTGAAGCTTTCTTT. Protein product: CASSLGGMNTEAFF.

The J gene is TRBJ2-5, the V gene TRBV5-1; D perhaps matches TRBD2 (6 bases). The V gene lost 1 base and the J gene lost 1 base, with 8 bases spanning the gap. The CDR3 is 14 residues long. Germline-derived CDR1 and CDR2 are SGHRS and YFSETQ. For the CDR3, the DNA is TGCGCCAGCAGCTTGACTAGCATCCAAGAGACCCAGTACTTC. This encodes CASSLTSIQETQYF.

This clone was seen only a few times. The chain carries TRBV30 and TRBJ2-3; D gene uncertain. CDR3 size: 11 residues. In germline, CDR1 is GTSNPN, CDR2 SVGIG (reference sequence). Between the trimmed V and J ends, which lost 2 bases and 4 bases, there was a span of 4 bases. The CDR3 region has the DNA TGTGCCTGGAGTCAAGCAGATACGCAGTATTTT. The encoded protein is CAWSQADTQYF.

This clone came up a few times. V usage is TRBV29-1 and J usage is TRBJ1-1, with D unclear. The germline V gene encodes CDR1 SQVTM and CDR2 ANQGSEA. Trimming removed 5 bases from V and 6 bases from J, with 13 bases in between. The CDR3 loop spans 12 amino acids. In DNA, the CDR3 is TGCAGCGTTAAGGGTAATCGGGCTGAAGCTTTCTTT. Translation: CSVKGNRAEAFF.

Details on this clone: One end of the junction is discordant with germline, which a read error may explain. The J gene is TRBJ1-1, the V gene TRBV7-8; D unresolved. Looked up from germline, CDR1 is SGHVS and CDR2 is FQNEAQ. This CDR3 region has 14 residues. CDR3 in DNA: TGTGCCAGCAGCTCGGACGGATTTAACACTGTAGCTTTCTTT. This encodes CASSSDGFNTVAFF.

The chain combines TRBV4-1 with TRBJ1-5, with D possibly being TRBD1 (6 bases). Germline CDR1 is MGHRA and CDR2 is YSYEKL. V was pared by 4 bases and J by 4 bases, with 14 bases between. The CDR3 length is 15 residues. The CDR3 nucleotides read TGCGCCAGCAGCCGCGAACAGGGTCCTAATCAGCCCCAGCATTTT. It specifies CASSREQGPNQPQHF.